This T cell receptor beta chain was profiled in a study of blood T cell repertoires in COVID-19 (dated by TCRdb to the early 2020s). Concerning the study at large: The collaborator samples originated in the United States, Italy and Spain and spanned the acute and convalescent phases of COVID-19. A freely available public database, intended as a resource for researchers studying the immune response to SARS-CoV-2, is where the repertoires were released. The prospective study material was composed of cDNA or gDNA derived from T cells, B-cell-depleted T cells, or PBMCs. Nearly every sample came with metadata listing a de-identified subject ID, COVID-19 status, age in years and sex. Where available, HLA class I and class II types were taken from metadata supplied by the sample provider and were not determined by assay-based typing. Subjects who had been exposed to COVID-19, were actively infected with it, or had recovered from it provided the deeply sampled blood TCRbeta repertoires that made up the dataset. The samples were drawn from two sources: the first 160 participants of the ongoing ImmuneRACE study, and 1,254 subjects contributed by 6 global collaborators. Overall study outcomes, separate from this receptor: The quantity of clinical and demographic metadata differed by source and by participant and was supplied without curation.

The germline V gene gives CDR1 as MNHEY and CDR2 as SVGAGI. The V end loses 0 bases and the J end loses 4 bases, and a stretch of 9 bases separates them. The CDR3 holds 15 amino acids from the cysteine to the phenylalanine. Only CDR3 DNA is held: 45 bases, read in frame from base 1. With respect to this clone: It lacks a known antigen. Nothing much larger sits one base from this clone, and base qualities are not available.

TCRbeta CDR3 regions were amplified from genomic DNA by means of the immunoSEQ Assay, a bias-controlled multiplex PCR. The published analysis was carried out like this. Nucleated cell counts per sample were estimated from amplification of reference gene primers within the assay. To quantify the absolute abundance of each unique TCRbeta CDR3 rearrangement, sequence reads were collapsed and filtered. For each sample, productive Simpson clonality was calculated as the square root of Simpson's diversity index across productive rearrangements. TCRdb took over this immuneACCESS table, retaining in-frame rearrangements with V and J assigned. Such tables are incomplete; in checked studies, under half of the missing clones stem from an unresolved V gene, and the remainder is unexplained. That table gives V, J and clone size, and the DNA gave D and trimming. The sample data list roughly 160,000 clones, and around four fifths of these were observed just once. Jointly, the top ten make up about 2.5% of the sample.

At one collaborating source in Seattle, patients were enrolled during active infection and were followed longitudinally through the course of disease. Each collaborating institution followed its own protocols to collect whole blood in K2EDTA tubes. Collaborator samples were shipped for TCRbeta analysis as frozen whole blood, isolated PBMCs, or DNA extracted from either sample type. This receptor chain uses TRBV6-5 and TRBJ2-2, with TRBD2 tentatively as D gene (6 bases match). The sequence came from a woman at least 80 years old with COVID-19, enrolled during active disease. Sequenced material: peripheral blood. The CDR3 region has the sequence CASSYSWGGTGELFF. In nucleotide form, the sequence is TGTGCCAGCAGTTACTCCTGGGGAGGCACCGGGGAGCTGTTTTTT.